Below, one TCR beta chain is given with its context. Its target is unknown. The TRB cDNA libraries were prepared by 5' RACE with UMI labels. No DNA is given; TCRdb re-called the 5' RACE reads and lists each CDR3 protein once. The sample table includes around 140,000 distinct CDR3 sequences. This entry comes from a study of CXCR3-negative and CXCR3-positive naive CD8 T cells. Across the study: A total of about 135 million TRB reads was generated, with about 1.5 +/- 0.3 million per library. Study conclusions and caveats: The study found more hydrophobic TRB CDR3s in CXCR3-positive naive cells than in CXCR3-negative naive cells.

This CDR3 is 15 amino acids long. Germline lookup yields CDR1 SQVTM and CDR2 ANQGSEA. The chain uses TRBV29-1 and TRBJ2-7; TCRdb's assignment of TRBD1 cannot be checked, as there is no DNA. Source material: naive CXCR3+ CD8+ T cells from blood. Specified subset: CD45RO-CCR7+CD27+CD95- naive CD8+ T cells expressing CXCR3 (TNR3+). This TCR derives from a human donor in good health. Some clones in this sample may be carry-over from other donors' samples. The chain's CDR3 is CSVEVDSWRAYEQYF.